The sequence of this TCR beta chain was determined in a study of cytomegalovirus exposure and HLA in healthy donors. The table lists this clone with a count of one. Its antigen remains unidentified. V gave up 5 bases and J gave up 0 bases; unmatched junction bases: 6. The CDR3 consists of 16 residues. CDR1 is LNHNV, CDR2 YYDKDF, per germline (reference sequence). Data came from immunoSEQ multiplex PCR; TCRdb stores just in-frame clones and leaves some out. The data contain about 66,000 clones, 90% to 97% of them singletons. The study, taken as a whole, reports: The tendency of first-cohort TCR clusters to co-occur in the 120 validation repertoires was identified by a subsequent analysis.

The material sequenced was PBMCs. The chain recombines TRBV15 with TRBJ2-4, with TRBD1 matching over 8 bases. The TCR was taken from a man aged 18 to 30 in good health and CMV-seronegative. DNA of the CDR3: TGTGCCACCAGCCAAGACAGGGGCCTAGCCAAAAACATTCAGTACTTC. Its protein is CATSQDRGLAKNIQYF.